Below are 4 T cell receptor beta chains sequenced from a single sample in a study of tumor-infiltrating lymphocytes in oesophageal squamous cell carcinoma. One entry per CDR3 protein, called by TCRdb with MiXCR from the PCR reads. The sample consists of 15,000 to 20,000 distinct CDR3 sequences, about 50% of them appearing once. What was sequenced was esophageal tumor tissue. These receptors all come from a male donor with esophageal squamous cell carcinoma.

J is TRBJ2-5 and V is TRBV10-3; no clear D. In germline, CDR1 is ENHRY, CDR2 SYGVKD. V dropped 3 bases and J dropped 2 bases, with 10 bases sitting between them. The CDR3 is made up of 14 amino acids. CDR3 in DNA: TGTGCCATCAGTGATTGGAAAGGGCAAGAGACCCAGTACTTC. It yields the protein CAISDWKGQETQYF.

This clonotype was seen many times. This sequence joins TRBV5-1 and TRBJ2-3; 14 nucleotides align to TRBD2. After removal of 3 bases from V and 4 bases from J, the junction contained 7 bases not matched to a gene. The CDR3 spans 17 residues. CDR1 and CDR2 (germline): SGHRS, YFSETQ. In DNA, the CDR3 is TGCGCCAGCAGCTGGGGGACTAGCGGGAGAGGAGCAGATACGCAGTATTTT. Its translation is CASSWGTSGRGADTQYF. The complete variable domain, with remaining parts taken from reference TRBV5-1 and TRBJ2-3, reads KAGVTQTPRYLIKTRGQQVTLSCSPISGHRSVSWYQQTPGQGLQFLFEYFSETQRNKGNFPGRFSGRQFSNSRSEMNVSTLELGDSALYLCASSWGTSGRGADTQYFGPGTRLTVL.

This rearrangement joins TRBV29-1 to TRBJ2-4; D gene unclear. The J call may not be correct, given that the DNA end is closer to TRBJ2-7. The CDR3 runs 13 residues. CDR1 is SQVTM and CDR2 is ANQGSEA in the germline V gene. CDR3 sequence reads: CSVESSVPYEQYF. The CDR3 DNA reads TGCAGCGTTGAGTCGTCGGTCCCCTACGAGCAGTACTTC.

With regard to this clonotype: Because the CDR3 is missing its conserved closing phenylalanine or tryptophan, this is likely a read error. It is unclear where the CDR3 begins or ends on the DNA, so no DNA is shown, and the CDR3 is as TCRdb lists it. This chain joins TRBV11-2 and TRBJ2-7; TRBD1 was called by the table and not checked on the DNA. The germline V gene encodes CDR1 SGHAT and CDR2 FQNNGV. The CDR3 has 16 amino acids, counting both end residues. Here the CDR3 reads CASSPGTGVTGYTFGS.